The 28 T cell receptor beta chains below all came from one sample that was sequenced in a study of Ad26.COV2.S vaccination and SARS-CoV-2 variants. Method: immunoSEQ multiplex PCR; TCRdb's copy keeps in-frame clones and lacks some. The sample records about 180,000 clones, around nine tenths being singletons. The sequencing here drew on peripheral blood, taken after recovery from COVID-19. Receptors originate from a human donor who had recovered from COVID-19.

The rearrangement uses TRBV5-4 and TRBJ1-2; D may be TRBD1 (6 bases). This CDR3 is 14 amino acids long. Germline V gene lookup returns CDR1 SGHNT and CDR2 YYREEE (reference sequence). V was clipped by 5 bases and J by 3 bases, with 14 bases between them. CDR3 bases: TGTGCCAGCAGTTCGGGAGGGGGTCACTATGGCTACACCTTC. Translating it yields CASSSGGGHYGYTF.

The rearrangement uses TRBV4-1 and TRBJ2-7; the match to TRBD2 covers 7 bases. The CDR3 spans 15 residues. Trimming cost V 0 bases and J 1 base; bases outside gene matches: 3. Per the germline V gene, CDR1 is MGHRA and CDR2 is YSYEKL. The CDR3 DNA reads as TGCGCCAGCAGCCAAGAATGGGGGGGATCCTACGAGCAGTACTTC. Its translation is CASSQEWGGSYEQYF.

Comment on this clone: A junction boundary mismatches the germline segment, possibly from a read error. The V gene is TRBV4-1, the J gene TRBJ1-2; D gene unclear. CDR1 MGHRA and CDR2 YSYEKL come from the germline V gene. The CDR3 extends over 17 amino acids. The CDR3 sequence is CARSRLLNPGSEGGYTF. CDR3 nucleotide sequence: TGCGCCCGCAGCCGCCTCTTAAACCCGGGATCGGAGGGTGGCTACACCTTC.

The CDR3 loop is CASSLTAYGYGYTF. The DNA of the CDR3 is TGCGCCAGCAGCTTGACGGCCTACGGCTATGGCTACACCTTC. This chain joins TRBV5-1 and TRBJ1-2; no definite D call. This CDR3 is built from 14 residues. Trimming removed 1 base at V and 4 bases at J, with 11 bases between. Germline CDR1 reads SGHRS; CDR2 reads YFSETQ.

The rearrangement links TRBV4-1 to TRBJ2-3, with 9 positions matching TRBD2. The CDR3 spans 16 residues. CDR1 MGHRA and CDR2 YSYEKL come from the germline V gene. V lost 1 base, J lost 1 base, and 3 bases stayed unmatched. The CDR3 region is CASSQASGGRTDTQYF. The CDR3 region has the DNA TGCGCCAGCAGCCAAGCGAGCGGGGGGCGCACAGATACGCAGTATTTT.

This clone was seen just once. Different DNA sequences within this sample yield the same CDR3. The chain has TRBV7-9 and TRBJ2-1; 16 nucleotides agree with TRBD2. This CDR3 has 15 amino acids. Germline values: CDR1 SEHNR, CDR2 FQNEAQ (reference sequence). V trimming: 5 bases; J trimming: 8 bases; junction bases outside the gene matches: 3. Written as DNA, the CDR3 is TGTGCCAGCAGCCCTGGGACTAGCGGGGGGGATGAGCAGTTCTTC. It yields the protein CASSPGTSGGDEQFF.

The V and J genes are TRBV5-1 and TRBJ2-5; D tentatively reads TRBD1 or TRBD2 (5 bases each). The V gene lost 6 bases and the J gene lost 1 base, with 13 bases spanning the gap. Germline loops: CDR1 SGHRS, CDR2 YFSETQ. The CDR3 has 14 amino acids. CDR3 loop: CASTPWGIQETQYF. The CDR3 coding sequence is TGCGCCAGCACTCCATGGGGGATCCAAGAGACCCAGTACTTC.

CDR3 bases: TGTGCCAGCAGCCAAAGGGCGAGATTCGGAAACACTGAAGCTTTCTTT. It encodes CASSQRARFGNTEAFF. The rearrangement joins TRBV14 to TRBJ1-1; D is ambiguous. Germline CDR1 is SGHDN and CDR2 is FVKESK. CDR3 length: 16 amino acids. The V gene lost 2 bases and the J gene lost 2 bases, with 15 bases spanning the gap.

The chain is built from TRBV5-1 and TRBJ2-3, with D possibly TRBD2 on 5 matching bases. Trimming removed 4 bases at V and 3 bases at J, with 15 bases between. In germline, CDR1 is SGHRS, CDR2 YFSETQ. The CDR3 runs to 15 residues. CDR3 nucleotide sequence: TGCGCCAGCAGCAGAGGGTTGTCTTGGACAGATACGCAGTATTTT. This translates into CASSRGLSWTDTQYF. Complete variable domain (other parts from reference TRBV5-1 and TRBJ2-3): KAGVTQTPRYLIKTRGQQVTLSCSPISGHRSVSWYQQTPGQGLQFLFEYFSETQRNKGNFPGRFSGRQFSNSRSEMNVSTLELGDSALYLCASSRGLSWTDTQYFGPGTRLTVL.

J is TRBJ2-5 and V is TRBV3-1 (or the pseudogene TRBV3-2); 9 bases line up with TRBD2. Germline V gene sequence: CDR1 LGHDT, CDR2 YNNKEL (reference sequence). The CDR3 totals 16 residues. V lost 0 bases and J lost 2; bases outside the gene matches: 4. As DNA, the CDR3 is TGTGCCAGCAGCCAAGATCTAGGACTAGCGCAAGAGACCCAGTACTTC. It yields the protein CASSQDLGLAQETQYF.

This sequence joins TRBV7-8 and TRBJ1-1, with no clear D. The germline V gene encodes CDR1 SGHVS and CDR2 FQNEAQ. Deletions cut 5 bases from V and 0 bases from J, with 7 bases between. The CDR3 length is 13 residues. DNA for the CDR3: TGTGCCAGCAGCCCGGAAGTGAACACTGAAGCTTTCTTT. This codes for CASSPEVNTEAFF.

The chain uses TRBV19 and TRBJ2-3, with a tentative D call TRBD2 (6 bases). The germline V and J ends were trimmed by 1 base and 1 base, with 9 bases remaining between them. This CDR3 is 15 amino acids long. In germline, CDR1 is LNHDA, CDR2 SQIVND (reference sequence). The CDR3, as DNA: TGTGCCAGTAGTATAGTGGCGGGACGCACAGATACGCAGTATTTT. Translated, it gives CASSIVAGRTDTQYF.

The chain has TRBV5-1 and TRBJ2-2; D remains ambiguous. Trimming removed 9 bases at V and 4 bases at J, with 7 bases between. This CDR3 spans 11 amino acids. Germline CDR1 and CDR2: SGHRS and YFSETQ. CDR3 loop: CATSSTGELFF. The CDR3 bases are TGCGCCACTTCTAGCACCGGGGAGCTGTTTTTT.

The chain recombines TRBV7-9 with TRBJ2-7; a weak D match, TRBD1 (5 bases). CDR3 length: 14 residues. V lost 2 bases to trimming and J lost 3 bases, with 11 bases between them. CDR1 is SEHNR, CDR2 FQNEAQ, per germline (reference sequence). CDR3 amino acids: CASSLIYRNYEQYF. CDR3 nucleotide sequence: TGTGCCAGCAGCTTAATCTACAGGAACTACGAGCAGTACTTC. The complete variable domain, with remaining parts taken from reference TRBV7-9 and TRBJ2-7, reads DTGVSQNPRHKITKRGQNVTFRCDPISEHNRLYWYRQTLGQGPEFLTYFQNEAQLEKSRLLSDRFSAERPKGSFSTLEIQRTEQGDSAMYLCASSLIYRNYEQYFGPGTRLTVT.

The chain recombines TRBV19 with TRBJ2-7; 7 bases match TRBD2. The CDR3 has 13 amino acids. The V gene's germline CDR1 is LNHDA and CDR2 SQIVND (reference sequence). With 5 bases clipped from V and 3 bases from J, the junction kept 4 bases outside the gene matches. The CDR3 is CASSPGGDYEQYF. The CDR3 DNA follows: TGTGCCAGTAGTCCGGGGGGTGACTACGAGCAGTACTTC.

This chain links TRBV11-2 with TRBJ2-5, with 11 positions matching TRBD2. With 3 bases clipped from V and 5 bases from J, the junction kept 2 bases outside the gene matches. Germline CDR1 and CDR2: SGHAT and FQNNGV. The length of the CDR3 is 14 residues. Here the CDR3 DNA reads TGTGCCAGCAGCTTCCGACTAGCGGGGGAGACCCAGTACTTC. It translates to CASSFRLAGETQYF.

The chain has TRBV28 and TRBJ2-5; 10 bases agree with TRBD2. Germline CDR1 and CDR2: MDHEN and SYDVKM. The junction had 8 bases not matched to a gene; V was cut back by 8 bases and J by 5 bases. The length of the CDR3 is 14 residues. The CDR3 nucleotides read TGTGCCAGCGCGGAGCGGGGGGGCGGGGAGACCCAGTACTTC. This gives the protein CASAERGGGETQYF.

This chain uses TRBV15 with TRBJ2-7; TRBD2 is a possible D gene (5 bases). This CDR3 is built from 13 residues. Looked up from germline, CDR1 is LNHNV and CDR2 is YYDKDF (reference sequence). Trimming cost V 3 bases and J 4 bases, with 10 bases left between them. CDR3 sequence reads: CATSSPGFYEQYF. The CDR3 coding sequence is TGTGCCACCAGCAGCCCGGGATTTTACGAGCAGTACTTC.

The chain is built from TRBV20-1 and TRBJ2-7; D is tentatively TRBD1 or TRBD2 (7 bases each). The CDR3 spans 11 residues. Germline loops: CDR1 DFQATT, CDR2 SNEGSKA (reference sequence). Here the CDR3 DNA reads TGCAGTGCCCTAGGGGGGGACAGCCTTGGTGTC. Translated, it gives CSALGGDSLGV.

This chain joins TRBV5-6 and TRBJ1-1; TRBD1 aligns across 12 bases. This CDR3 comprises 15 residues. J gave up 11 bases and V 0 bases, and 8 bases lay outside the gene matches. The V gene's germline CDR1 is SGHDT and CDR2 YYEEEE. CDR3 DNA sequence: TGTGCCAGCAGCTTGGAGGGGGACAGGGGGCTCTTGGCTTTCTTT. This encodes CASSLEGDRGLLAFF.

The chain combines TRBV4-1 with TRBJ2-7, with D hard to call. V was cut by 0 bases and J by 3 bases, with 15 bases left in between. The V gene's germline CDR1 is MGHRA and CDR2 YSYEKL. This CDR3 has 16 residues. CDR3 nucleotide sequence: TGCGCCAGCAGCCAAGATCCCGAGACACCCGTCTACGAGCAGTACTTC. Translation gives CASSQDPETPVYEQYF.

This clone was picked up a small number of times. The gene calls are TRBV14 and TRBJ1-2; 7 positions agree with TRBD1. V trimming: 4 bases; J trimming: 8 bases; junction bases outside the gene matches: 4. The CDR3 spans 12 residues. Germline V gene sequence: CDR1 SGHDN, CDR2 FVKESK. The CDR3 DNA reads TGTGCCAGCAGCCTGACAGGGACCGGCTACACCTTC. Translated: CASSLTGTGYTF.

V gene TRBV7-8 combines with J gene TRBJ2-3; D unclear. The ends were cut back, 3 bases at V and 2 bases at J, with 12 bases in the middle. Germline loops: CDR1 SGHVS, CDR2 FQNEAQ. This CDR3 contains 15 residues. The CDR3: CASSFRRELTDTQYF. CDR3 bases: TGTGCCAGCAGCTTTAGGCGAGAGCTCACAGATACGCAGTATTTT.

The rearrangement uses TRBV3-1 (or the pseudogene TRBV3-2) and TRBJ2-3; the match to TRBD2 covers 7 bases. CDR1 is LGHDT and CDR2 is YNNKEL in the germline V gene (reference sequence). The CDR3 runs to 15 residues. Germline trimming cut 6 bases from V and 2 bases from J; bases unmatched to any gene: 8. This chain's CDR3 is CASSPGGTATDTQYF. DNA for the CDR3: TGTGCCAGCAGTCCGGGGGGTACCGCCACAGATACGCAGTATTTT.

The chain is built from TRBV27 and TRBJ2-3; 7 bases align to TRBD2. Germline V gene data show CDR1 as MNHEY and CDR2 as SMNVEV (reference sequence). The V gene end was trimmed by 0 bases and the J gene end by 8 bases; junction bases not matched to a gene: 8. The CDR3 has 15 residues. CDR3 loop: CASSLSKNSGLTQYF. The CDR3, as DNA: TGTGCCAGCAGTTTATCGAAAAATAGCGGGCTTACGCAGTATTTT.

There are a few counts of this clone. The chain joins TRBV2 to TRBJ2-5, with 11 bases fitting TRBD2. The V gene end was trimmed by 10 bases and the J gene end by 0 bases; junction bases not matched to a gene: 7. CDR3 size: 15 residues. From germline, CDR1 is SNHLY and CDR2 FYNNEI. The CDR3 loop is CAIPRTSGYQETQYF. In DNA form, the CDR3 reads TGTGCCATTCCCAGGACTAGCGGGTACCAAGAGACCCAGTACTTC.

The chain couples TRBV12-5 to TRBJ2-1; D is possibly TRBD2 (5 bases). This CDR3 comprises 15 residues. Trimming left V 1 base short and J 3 bases short, with 10 bases between. Germline assignment: CDR1 LGHNT and CDR2 FRNRAP. The CDR3: CASGLGTALYNEQFF. CDR3 nucleotides: TGTGCTAGTGGTTTGGGGACTGCGCTCTACAATGAGCAGTTCTTC.

The V gene is TRBV19, the J gene TRBJ1-1; perhaps TRBD1 as D (6 bases). There are 15 residues in the CDR3. V lost 3 bases and J lost 1, with 12 bases in between. From germline, CDR1 is LNHDA and CDR2 SQIVND (reference sequence). CDR3 protein: CASSISPGANTEAFF. The DNA for the CDR3 is TGTGCCAGTAGTATCAGCCCGGGGGCGAACACTGAAGCTTTCTTT. The variable domain in full, completed from reference TRBV19 and TRBJ1-1, reads DGGITQSPKYLFRKEGQNVTLSCEQNLNHDAMYWYRQDPGQGLRLIYYSQIVNDFQKGDIAEGYSVSREKKESFPLTVTSAQKNPTAFYLCASSISPGANTEAFFGQGTRLTVV.